This T cell receptor beta chain was recorded in a study of T cell changes during pregnancy in multiple sclerosis. Assay used: immunoSEQ multiplex PCR; TCRdb lists only in-frame clones, some missing. There are 40,000 to 50,000 clones in the sample; around 90% occur only once, and roughly 10% lies in the top ten. Germline V gives CDR1 MNHEY, CDR2 SVGAGI. The CDR3 runs to 14 residues. Trimming removed 2 bases at V and 3 bases at J, with 8 bases between. The source of this sequence is a female donor with multiple sclerosis, enrolled in a pregnancy study. Specimen: CD8+ T cells from peripheral blood mononuclear cells, collected after pregnancy. The chain links TRBV6-5 to TRBJ2-1; weak D call: TRBD1 (5 bases). The CDR3 region is CASSYRDSYNEQFF. In nucleotides, the CDR3 is TGTGCCAGCAGTTACCGTGACAGCTACAATGAGCAGTTCTTC.